These 27 T cell receptor beta chains came from one sample sequenced in a study of cytomegalovirus exposure and HLA in healthy donors. PCR used 60 Vbeta primers and 13 Jbeta primers. The protocol was immunoSEQ multiplex PCR, while the TCRdb copy is restricted to in-frame clones and leaves out a portion. The sample consists of more than 90,000 clones, approximately 85% of them appearing once. The sequenced sample consisted of PBMCs. All receptors come from a man aged 25-45 years in good health and CMV-seronegative.

This chain connects TRBV7-9 to TRBJ2-2; 9 bases fit TRBD2. This CDR3 has 16 residues. J lost 0 bases, V lost 3 bases, and 2 bases had no gene match. Per the germline V gene, CDR1 is SEHNR and CDR2 is FQNEAQ (reference sequence). The DNA of the CDR3 is TGTGCCAGCAGCTTCTTAGCGGGGGCGAACACCGGGGAGCTGTTTTTT. Protein sequence: CASSFLAGANTGELFF.

CDR3 bases: TGCGCCAGCAGCCAAGTACGAGTAGCGGGGGCGGAGACCCAGTACTTC. It yields the protein CASSQVRVAGAETQYF. This sequence joins TRBV4-1 and TRBJ2-5, with 9 bases lining up with TRBD2. V trimming: 1 base; J trimming: 5 bases; junction bases outside the gene matches: 8. Germline V CDR1 and CDR2: MGHRA, YSYEKL. This CDR3 comprises 16 residues.

The genes are TRBV27 and TRBJ1-4; 7 positions match TRBD1. With 6 bases clipped from V and 4 bases from J, the junction kept 8 bases outside the gene matches. This CDR3 has 15 amino acids. Germline V gene sequence: CDR1 MNHEY, CDR2 SMNVEV (reference sequence). The CDR3 region is CASRPTGEDNEKLFF. In nucleotides, the CDR3 is TGTGCCAGCAGACCTACAGGGGAGGATAATGAAAAACTGTTTTTT.

The chain combines TRBV5-1 with TRBJ2-5; 10 nucleotides align to TRBD2. J was trimmed by 4 bases and V by 4 bases; bases with no gene match: 4. The CDR3 totals 14 residues. Looked up from germline, CDR1 is SGHRS and CDR2 is YFSETQ. The CDR3 nucleotides are TGCGCCAGCAGCCAGCGGGAGGGAGGAGAGACCCAGTACTTC. It yields the protein CASSQREGGETQYF.

The V gene is TRBV7-9, the J gene TRBJ2-3; maybe TRBD1 (7 bases). Trimming took 4 bases from V and 4 from J, leaving 21 bases between them. There are 17 residues in the CDR3. In germline, CDR1 is SEHNR, CDR2 FQNEAQ (reference sequence). The CDR3 DNA sequence: TGTGCCAGCAGCTCCCTGTCGTTGGGCAGGGGGGCAGATACGCAGTATTTT. This encodes CASSSLSLGRGADTQYF.

In regard to this clone: This CDR3 is also generated by other DNA sequences in the sample. The V call is TRBV9, the J call TRBJ2-7; weak D call: TRBD2 (5 bases). Germline CDR1 is SGDLS and CDR2 is YYNGEE. Deletions cut 0 bases from V and 3 bases from J, with 7 bases between. This CDR3 region has 13 residues. CDR3 loop: CASSVGGSYEQYF. The DNA of the CDR3 is TGTGCCAGCAGCGTAGGAGGGAGCTACGAGCAGTACTTC.

The rearrangement joins TRBV11-2 to TRBJ2-7, with D unresolved. Germline CDR1 is SGHAT and CDR2 is FQNNGV. Deletions cut 3 bases from V and 3 bases from J, with 15 bases between. CDR3 length equals 15 residues. DNA of the CDR3: TGTGCCAGCAGCTTGAGGTCTCTCTCCCTCTACGAGCAGTACTTC. Its protein is CASSLRSLSLYEQYF.

The chain is built from TRBV9 and TRBJ1-2; 7 nucleotides align to TRBD1. The CDR3 sequence is 15 residues long. V shed 4 bases, J shed 4 bases, and the junction held 10 bases outside the gene matches. The germline gives CDR1 SGDLS, CDR2 YYNGEE. As DNA, the CDR3 is TGTGCCAGCAGCCCCGGGGACAGAGTCTCCTATGGCTACACCTTC. Translated, it gives CASSPGDRVSYGYTF.

The V and J genes are TRBV13 and TRBJ2-1; D is unresolved. Germline CDR1 PRHDT, CDR2 FYEKMQ (reference sequence). The CDR3 sequence is 16 residues long. V was shortened by 5 bases and J by 0 bases, with 14 bases between the two germline ends. DNA for the CDR3: TGTGCCAGCAGCCTGGAAGCGTTCAGCTCCTACAATGAGCAGTTCTTC. This translates into CASSLEAFSSYNEQFF.

The chain joins TRBV7-8 to TRBJ1-3; unclear D gene. Germline V gene data show CDR1 as SGHVS and CDR2 as FQNEAQ. This CDR3 contains 16 residues. V lost 5 bases, J lost 0 bases, and 14 bases lay in between. The CDR3 spells CASSPRGRVSGNTIYF. The CDR3, as DNA: TGTGCCAGCAGCCCAAGAGGGCGGGTCTCTGGAAACACCATATATTTT. The full variable domain, rest sourced from reference TRBV7-8 and TRBJ1-3, is GAGVSQSPRYKVAKRGQDVALRCDPISGHVSLFWYQQALGQGPEFLTYFQNEAQLDKSGLPSDRFFAERPEGSVSTLKIQRTQQEDSAVYLCASSPRGRVSGNTIYFGEGSWLTVV.

V gene TRBV28 combines with J gene TRBJ1-2, with 7 nucleotides matching TRBD1. Germline-derived CDR1 and CDR2 are MDHEN and SYDVKM. Unmatched junction bases numbered 12, after V lost 3 bases and J lost 8 bases. The CDR3 extends over 15 amino acids. The CDR3 DNA is TGTGCCAGCAGTTTCGGAGGGACAGAGACCAAAGGCTACACCTTC. It encodes CASSFGGTETKGYTF.

The rearrangement joins TRBV7-8 to TRBJ2-5, with 14 nucleotides matching TRBD2. The J segment lost 4 bases and the V segment lost 5 bases, leaving 6 bases of the junction unmatched. The CDR3 sequence is 16 residues long. The germline V gene has CDR1 SGHVS and CDR2 FQNEAQ. The CDR3 coding sequence is TGTGCCAGCAGCAAGACTAGCGGGGGGGCCAGAGAGACCCAGTACTTC. Encoded protein: CASSKTSGGARETQYF.

This chain links TRBV5-1 with TRBJ1-4, with TRBD1 identical over 9 bases. Germline CDR1 reads SGHRS; CDR2 reads YFSETQ. Trimming took 4 bases from V and 2 from J; bases not matched to a gene: 6. This CDR3 is 16 amino acids long. The CDR3 here is CASSRSGQGTNEKLFF. CDR3 nucleotide sequence: TGCGCCAGCAGCCGTTCCGGACAGGGGACTAATGAAAAACTGTTTTTT.

The rearrangement joins TRBV5-4 to TRBJ2-7; a weak D match, TRBD2 (6 bases). V gave up 0 bases and J gave up 6 bases, with 13 bases separating them. The germline gives CDR1 SGHNT, CDR2 YYREEE (reference sequence). This CDR3 region has 14 residues. CDR3 loop: CASSLAGGYREQYF. CDR3 in DNA: TGTGCCAGCAGCTTGGCAGGAGGGTACCGCGAGCAGTACTTC. Full variable domain (missing parts from reference TRBV5-4 and TRBJ2-7): ETGVTQSPTHLIKTRGQQVTLRCSSQSGHNTVSWYQQALGQGPQFIFQYYREEENGRGNFPPRFSGLQFPNYSSELNVNALELDDSALYLCASSLAGGYREQYFGPGTRLTVT.

The chain uses TRBV7-9 and TRBJ2-2; D might be TRBD1 (5 bases). Germline assignment: CDR1 SEHNR and CDR2 FQNEAQ (reference sequence). Trimming took 5 bases from V and 1 from J, leaving 17 bases between them. The length of the CDR3 is 17 residues. The chain's CDR3 is CASSPRVVLGNTGELFF. The CDR3 nucleotides are TGTGCCAGCAGCCCCAGGGTGGTCCTAGGGAACACCGGGGAGCTGTTTTTT. The full variable domain, rest sourced from reference TRBV7-9 and TRBJ2-2, is DTGVSQNPRHKITKRGQNVTFRCDPISEHNRLYWYRQTLGQGPEFLTYFQNEAQLEKSRLLSDRFSAERPKGSFSTLEIQRTEQGDSAMYLCASSPRVVLGNTGELFFGEGSRLTVL.

The gene calls are TRBV7-9 and TRBJ2-1; a possible D gene is TRBD1 (6 bases). The V end was cut by 4 bases, the J end by 9 bases, with 22 bases between. The germline gives CDR1 SEHNR, CDR2 FQNEAQ (reference sequence). CDR3 length: 16 residues. The CDR3: CASSSFRDTDRAEQFF. CDR3 bases: TGTGCCAGCAGCTCTTTCCGGGACACGGATAGGGCTGAGCAGTTCTTC.

CDR3 in amino acids: CASSQRVGTSTFIQETQYF. The CDR3 bases are TGCGCCAGCAGCCAAAGGGTGGGGACTAGCACCTTTATACAAGAGACCCAGTACTTC. This chain uses TRBV4-1 with TRBJ2-5, with 9 bases fitting TRBD2. Germline CDR1 MGHRA, CDR2 YSYEKL. The CDR3 has 19 residues. Trimming cost V 2 bases and J 2 bases; bases outside gene matches: 15.

The CDR3 nucleotides are TGTGCCAGCAGCTCCGGGACTAGCGTGCGGACCTACGAGCAGTACTTC. Its translation is CASSSGTSVRTYEQYF. This chain joins TRBV7-2 and TRBJ2-7; 10 bases map to TRBD2. Germline assignment: CDR1 SGHTA and CDR2 FQGNSA. The CDR3 has 16 residues. V lost 4 bases to trimming and J lost 2 bases; unmatched junction nucleotides: 8.

This clone was seen a few times. The chain recombines TRBV7-8 with TRBJ2-1, with D tentatively TRBD1 (5 bases). CDR1 is SGHVS, CDR2 FQNEAQ, per germline. V was cut by 5 bases and J by 12 bases, with 17 bases left in between. The CDR3 is 13 amino acids. CDR3: CASSDLQQGRQFF. The CDR3 DNA is TGTGCCAGCAGCGACCTTCAGCAGGGTAGGCAGTTCTTC.

The V and J genes are TRBV4-3 and TRBJ2-3; 11 bases line up with TRBD2. After removal of 4 bases from V and 7 bases from J, the junction contained 13 bases not matched to a gene. The CDR3 totals 17 residues. Germline V gene data show CDR1 as LGHNA and CDR2 as YSLEER. CDR3 sequence reads: CASSLRTLAGVSYTQYF. CDR3 sequence (DNA): TGCGCCAGCAGCCTTCGAACACTAGCGGGAGTATCATATACGCAGTATTTT.

This clone has just a few counts. V usage is TRBV18 and J usage is TRBJ2-3; the match to TRBD2 covers 13 bases. Germline loops: CDR1 KGHSH, CDR2 LQKENI. Trimming removed 6 bases from V and 4 bases from J; junction bases left unmatched: 7. CDR3 length: 16 residues. The CDR3 DNA follows: TGTGCCAGCTCCCTTACTAGCGGGGGGGCCGCAGATACGCAGTATTTT. Protein: CASSLTSGGAADTQYF.

This chain links TRBV15 with TRBJ2-3; a possible D gene is TRBD1 (5 bases). Germline CDR1 is LNHNV and CDR2 is YYDKDF (reference sequence). V was clipped by 0 bases and J by 0 bases, with 13 bases between them. This CDR3 is 17 amino acids long. The CDR3 DNA sequence: TGTGCCACCAGCAGAGATTATAACAGGCCAAGCACAGATACGCAGTATTTT. Translation gives CATSRDYNRPSTDTQYF.

With respect to this clone: A junction boundary mismatches the germline segment, possibly from a read error. The chain uses TRBV7-7 and TRBJ2-5; maybe TRBD2 (7 bases). From germline, CDR1 is SSHAT and CDR2 FNYEAQ (reference sequence). This CDR3 is 16 amino acids long. CDR3 sequence reads: CASSLDPGGHQETQYF. CDR3 sequence (DNA): TGTGCTAGCAGCTTAGATCCGGGGGGCCACCAAGAGACCCAGTACTTC. The full variable domain, with the rest looked up from reference TRBV7-7 and TRBJ2-5, is GAGVSQSPRYKVTKRGQDVTLRCDPISSHATLYWYQQALGQGPEFLTYFNYEAQPDKSGLPSDRFSAERPEGSISTLTIQRTEQRDSAMYRCASSLDPGGHQETQYFGPGTRLLVL.

This chain joins TRBV5-8 and TRBJ1-5; weak D call: TRBD1 (6 bases). Trimming removed 0 bases at V and 4 bases at J, with 11 bases between. The CDR3 is made up of 15 amino acids. The germline V gene has CDR1 SGHTS and CDR2 YDEGEE. DNA of the CDR3: TGTGCCAGCAGCTTGGCGGTCACAGGGAATCAGCCCCAGCATTTT. Translating it yields CASSLAVTGNQPQHF.

This chain uses TRBV19 with TRBJ1-6; D remains ambiguous. Trimming removed 5 bases at V and 7 bases at J, with 12 bases between. Germline loops: CDR1 LNHDA, CDR2 SQIVND (reference sequence). This CDR3 spans 14 amino acids. The CDR3 loop reads CASSPQTGNSPLHF. The CDR3 nucleotides read TGTGCCAGTAGTCCTCAGACGGGAAATTCACCCCTCCACTTT.

This chain uses TRBV7-8 with TRBJ2-6; TRBD1 aligns across 9 bases. Germline V gives CDR1 SGHVS, CDR2 FQNEAQ. The CDR3 is 19 residues long. J gave up 3 bases and V 1 base, and 10 bases lay outside the gene matches. The CDR3, as DNA: TGTGCCAGCAGCTTAGGATGGACAGGGGCACGGCGTGGGGCCAACGTCCTGACTTTC. Translation gives CASSLGWTGARRGANVLTF.

The V and J genes are TRBV5-1 and TRBJ2-3; D unclear. Trimming left V 0 bases short and J 2 bases short, with 10 bases between. Germline CDR1 is SGHRS and CDR2 is YFSETQ. The CDR3 spans 15 residues. The CDR3 reads CASSLGRILTDTQYF. CDR3 nucleotides: TGCGCCAGCAGCTTGGGCAGGATCCTCACAGATACGCAGTATTTT.